This TCR beta chain was documented in a study of OX40 agonist ivuxolimab in advanced cancers. Study-level findings and limits: At 0.1 to 3.0 mg/kg, clonal expansion of CD4+ and CD8+ blood T cells had occurred by week 6. Partly responding patients at 0.1-3.0 mg/kg showed some of the smallest clonal expansion. Some of the nonresponding patients also showed low levels of normalized T-cell clonal expansion.

The assay was immunoSEQ multiplex PCR, and TCRdb's table has in-frame clones only and misses some. The profile shows about 64,000 clones, around 90% of them singletons. Looked up from germline, CDR1 is SGHAT and CDR2 is FQNNGV. The V gene lost 1 base and the J gene lost 0 bases, with 11 bases spanning the gap. The CDR3 extends over 16 amino acids. A note on this clone: Its target is not known.

The starting material was CD4+ or CD8+ T cells sorted from blood, obtained in a trial of the OX40 agonist ivuxolimab. The chain couples TRBV11-2 to TRBJ2-3; D is possibly TRBD1 or TRBD2 (5 bases each). This clonotype was obtained from an adult with an advanced solid tumor such as melanoma, head and neck, liver or kidney cancer. CDR3 amino acids: CASSLAGTLSTDTQYF. The CDR3 coding sequence is TGTGCCAGCAGCTTAGCCGGGACCCTAAGCACAGATACGCAGTATTTT.